Listed here is a single T cell receptor beta chain. Its antigen remains unknown. The same CDR3 is also encoded by other DNA sequences in this sample. Time point noted: time of PML onset. JC virus DNA in cerebrospinal fluid confirmed the PML diagnosis. Spiked into each PCR were synthetic inline TR CDR3 controls of all V-J pairings. Profiling relied on immunoSEQ multiplex PCR, and the TCRdb table lists in-frame clones only, not all of them. This sample yields more than 30,000 clones, of which roughly 87% are seen a single time; approximately 5.2% belongs to the top ten. These data are taken from a study of multiple sclerosis patients with progressive multifocal leukoencephalopathy. The study, taken as a whole, reports: In most PML patients, TRB repertoires appeared less diverse by entropy. The findings' link to JC virus versus immunocompromise remained uncertain.

The CDR3 consists of 18 residues. V shed 4 bases, J shed 3 bases, and the junction held 18 bases outside the gene matches. Germline V gives CDR1 LNHNV, CDR2 YYDKDF (reference sequence). This TCR came from a middle-aged woman with progressive multifocal leukoencephalopathy. This chain uses TRBV15 with TRBJ2-7; 7 bases match TRBD2. The specimen was PBMCs, collected from a patient treated with natalizumab. The CDR3 nucleotides are TGTGCCACCAGCATAGACCCCGCGGGAGTCGTTTTCGTCTACGAGCAGTACTTC. Its translation: CATSIDPAGVVFVYEQYF.